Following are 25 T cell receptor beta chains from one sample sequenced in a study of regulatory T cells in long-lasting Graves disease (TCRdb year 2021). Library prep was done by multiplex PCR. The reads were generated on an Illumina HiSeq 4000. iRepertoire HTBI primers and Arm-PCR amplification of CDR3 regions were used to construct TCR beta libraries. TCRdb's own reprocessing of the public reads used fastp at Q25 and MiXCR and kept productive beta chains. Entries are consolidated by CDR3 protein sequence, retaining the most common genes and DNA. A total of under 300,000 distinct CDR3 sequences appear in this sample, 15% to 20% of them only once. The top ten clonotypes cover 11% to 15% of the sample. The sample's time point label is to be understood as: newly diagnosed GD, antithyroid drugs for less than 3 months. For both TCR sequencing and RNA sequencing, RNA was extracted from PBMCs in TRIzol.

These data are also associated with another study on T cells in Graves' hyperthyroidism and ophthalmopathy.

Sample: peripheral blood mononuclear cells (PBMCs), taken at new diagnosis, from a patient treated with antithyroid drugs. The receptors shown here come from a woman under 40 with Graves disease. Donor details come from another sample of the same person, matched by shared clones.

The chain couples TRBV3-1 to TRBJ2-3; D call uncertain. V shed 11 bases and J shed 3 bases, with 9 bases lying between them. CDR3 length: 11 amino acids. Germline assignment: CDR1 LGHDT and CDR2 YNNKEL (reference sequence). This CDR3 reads CAGSVTDTQYF. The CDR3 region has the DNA TGTGCCGGCTCGGTGACAGATACGCAGTATTTT.

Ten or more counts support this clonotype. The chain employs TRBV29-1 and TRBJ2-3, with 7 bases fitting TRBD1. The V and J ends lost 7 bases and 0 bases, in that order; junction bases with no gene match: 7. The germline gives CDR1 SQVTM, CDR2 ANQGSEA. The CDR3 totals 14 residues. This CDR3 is CSAGTATSTDTQYF. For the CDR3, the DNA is TGCAGCGCTGGGACAGCAACTAGCACAGATACGCAGTATTTT.

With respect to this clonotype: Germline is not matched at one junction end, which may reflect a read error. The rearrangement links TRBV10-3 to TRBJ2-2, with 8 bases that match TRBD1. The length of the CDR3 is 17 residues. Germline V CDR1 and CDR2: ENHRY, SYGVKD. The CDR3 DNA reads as TGTGTCATCAGTAGAGAGGACAGGGTGGCCACCACCGGGGAGCTGTTTTTT. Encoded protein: CVISREDRVATTGELFF.

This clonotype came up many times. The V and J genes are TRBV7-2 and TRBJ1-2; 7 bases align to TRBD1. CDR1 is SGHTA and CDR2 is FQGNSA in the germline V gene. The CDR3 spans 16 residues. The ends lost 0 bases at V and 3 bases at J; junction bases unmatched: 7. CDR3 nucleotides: TGTGCCAGCAGCTTAGCCCTGGACAGGCTCCACTATGGCTACACCTTC. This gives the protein CASSLALDRLHYGYTF.

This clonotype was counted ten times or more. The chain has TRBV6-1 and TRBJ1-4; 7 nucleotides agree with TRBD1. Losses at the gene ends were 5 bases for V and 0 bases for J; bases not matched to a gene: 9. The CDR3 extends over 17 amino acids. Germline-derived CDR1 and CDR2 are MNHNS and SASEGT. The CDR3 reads CASSTNRGSSTNEKLFF. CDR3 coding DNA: TGTGCCAGCAGTACAAACAGGGGATCATCAACTAATGAAAAACTGTTTTTT.

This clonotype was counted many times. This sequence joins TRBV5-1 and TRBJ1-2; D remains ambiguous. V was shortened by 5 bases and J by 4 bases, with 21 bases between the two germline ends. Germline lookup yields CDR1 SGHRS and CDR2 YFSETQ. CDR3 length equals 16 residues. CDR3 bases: TGCGCCAGCAGTGCGGAACATGGACGAGGACCCTATGGCTACACCTTC. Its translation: CASSAEHGRGPYGYTF.

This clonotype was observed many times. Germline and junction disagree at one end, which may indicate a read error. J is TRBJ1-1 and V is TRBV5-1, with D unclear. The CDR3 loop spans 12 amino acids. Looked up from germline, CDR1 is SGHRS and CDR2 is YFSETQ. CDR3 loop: CVSSVSTTEAFF. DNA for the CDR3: TGCGTCAGCAGCGTTAGTACCACTGAAGCTTTCTTT.

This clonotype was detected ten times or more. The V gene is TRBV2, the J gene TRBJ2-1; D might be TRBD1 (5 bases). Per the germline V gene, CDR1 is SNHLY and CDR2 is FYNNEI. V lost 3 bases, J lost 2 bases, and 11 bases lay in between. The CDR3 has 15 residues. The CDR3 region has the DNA TGTGCCAGCAGTGAGCCAAGGGGCCCCTACAATGAGCAGTTCTTC. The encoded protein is CASSEPRGPYNEQFF. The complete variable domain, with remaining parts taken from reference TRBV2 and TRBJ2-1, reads EPEVTQTPSHQVTQMGQEVILRCVPISNHLYFYWYRQILGQKVEFLVSFYNNEISEKSEIFDDQFSVERPDGSNFTLKIRSTKLEDSAMYFCASSEPRGPYNEQFFGPGTRLTVL.

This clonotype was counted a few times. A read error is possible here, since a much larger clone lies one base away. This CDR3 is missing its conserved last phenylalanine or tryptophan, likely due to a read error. CDR3 region: CSVDLQAPQETQYL. CDR3 DNA sequence: TGCAGCGTTGACTTACAGGCACCCCAAGAGACCCAGTACCTC. The chain uses TRBV29-1 and TRBJ2-5; D is possibly TRBD1 (5 bases). CDR3 length: 14 amino acids. V was clipped by 3 bases and J by 1 base, with 12 bases between them. Germline V lookup: CDR1 SQVTM, CDR2 ANQGSEA.

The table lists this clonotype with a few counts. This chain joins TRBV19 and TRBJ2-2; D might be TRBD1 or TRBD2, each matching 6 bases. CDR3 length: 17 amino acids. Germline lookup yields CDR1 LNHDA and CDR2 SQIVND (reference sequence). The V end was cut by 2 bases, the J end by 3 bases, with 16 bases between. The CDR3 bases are TGTGCCAGTAGTATATGGGGGGCGGACCGACACACCGGGGAGCTGTTTTTT. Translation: CASSIWGADRHTGELFF. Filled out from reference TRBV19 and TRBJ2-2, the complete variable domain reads DGGITQSPKYLFRKEGQNVTLSCEQNLNHDAMYWYRQDPGQGLRLIYYSQIVNDFQKGDIAEGYSVSREKKESFPLTVTSAQKNPTAFYLCASSIWGADRHTGELFFGEGSRLTVL.

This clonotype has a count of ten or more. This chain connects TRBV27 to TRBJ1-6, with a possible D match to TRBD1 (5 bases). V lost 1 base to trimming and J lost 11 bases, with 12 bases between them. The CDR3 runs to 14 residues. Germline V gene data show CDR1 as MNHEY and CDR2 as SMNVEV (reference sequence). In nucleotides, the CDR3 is TGTGCCAGCAGTTTATACGGGGGTTCGGCACCCCTCCACTTT. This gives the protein CASSLYGGSAPLHF.

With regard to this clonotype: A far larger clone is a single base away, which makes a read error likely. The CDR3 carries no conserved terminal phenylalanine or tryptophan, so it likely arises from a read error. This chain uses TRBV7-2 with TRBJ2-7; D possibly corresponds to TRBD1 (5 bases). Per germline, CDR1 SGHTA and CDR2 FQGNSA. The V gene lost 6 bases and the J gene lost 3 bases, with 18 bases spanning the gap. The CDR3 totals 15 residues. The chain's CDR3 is CASSLSPRAYYEQYL. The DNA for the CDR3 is TGTGCCAGCAGTTTATCTCCCAGGGCCTACTACGAGCAGTACTTG.

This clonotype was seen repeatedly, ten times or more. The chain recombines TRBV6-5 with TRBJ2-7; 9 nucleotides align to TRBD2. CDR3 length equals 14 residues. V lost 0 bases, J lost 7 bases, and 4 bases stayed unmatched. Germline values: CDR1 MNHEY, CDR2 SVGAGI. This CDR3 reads CASSYSGLAQEQYF. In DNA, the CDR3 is TGTGCCAGCAGTTACTCGGGACTAGCTCAGGAGCAGTACTTC.

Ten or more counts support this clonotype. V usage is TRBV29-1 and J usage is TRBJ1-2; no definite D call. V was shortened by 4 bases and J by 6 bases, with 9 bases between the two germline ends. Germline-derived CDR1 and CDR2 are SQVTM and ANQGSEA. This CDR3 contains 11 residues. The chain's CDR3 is CSVVSGNGYTF. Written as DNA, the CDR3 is TGCAGCGTTGTCTCGGGTAATGGCTACACCTTC.

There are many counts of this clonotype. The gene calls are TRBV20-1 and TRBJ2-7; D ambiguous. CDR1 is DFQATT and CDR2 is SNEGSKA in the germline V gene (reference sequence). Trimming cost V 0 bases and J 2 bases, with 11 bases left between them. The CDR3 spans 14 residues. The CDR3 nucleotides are TGCAGTGCTAGAGATGGGCAGAGAGCCTACGAGCAGTACTTC. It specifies CSARDGQRAYEQYF.

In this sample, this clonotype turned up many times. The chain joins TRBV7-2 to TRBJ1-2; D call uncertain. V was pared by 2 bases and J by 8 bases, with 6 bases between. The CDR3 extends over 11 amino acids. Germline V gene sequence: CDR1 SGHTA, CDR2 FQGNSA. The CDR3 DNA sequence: TGTGCCAGCAGCTTAAATGTGGGCTACACCTTC. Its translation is CASSLNVGYTF.

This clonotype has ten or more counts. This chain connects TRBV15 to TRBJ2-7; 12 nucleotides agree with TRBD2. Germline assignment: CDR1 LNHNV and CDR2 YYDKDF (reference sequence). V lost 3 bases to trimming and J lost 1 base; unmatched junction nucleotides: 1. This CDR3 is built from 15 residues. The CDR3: CATSSGTSGSYEQYF. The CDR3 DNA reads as TGTGCCACCAGCAGCGGGACTAGCGGGTCCTACGAGCAGTACTTC.

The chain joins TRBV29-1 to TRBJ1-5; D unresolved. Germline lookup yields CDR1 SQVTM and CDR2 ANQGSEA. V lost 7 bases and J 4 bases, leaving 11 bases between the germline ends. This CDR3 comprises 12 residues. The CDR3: CSALDGNQPQHF. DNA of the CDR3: TGCAGCGCCCTGGACGGGAATCAGCCCCAGCATTTT. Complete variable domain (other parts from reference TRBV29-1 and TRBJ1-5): SAVISQKPSRDICQRGTSLTIQCQVDSQVTMMFWYRQQPGQSLTLIATANQGSEATYESGFVIDKFPISRPNLTFSTLTVSNMSPEDSSIYLCSALDGNQPQHFGDGTRLSIL.

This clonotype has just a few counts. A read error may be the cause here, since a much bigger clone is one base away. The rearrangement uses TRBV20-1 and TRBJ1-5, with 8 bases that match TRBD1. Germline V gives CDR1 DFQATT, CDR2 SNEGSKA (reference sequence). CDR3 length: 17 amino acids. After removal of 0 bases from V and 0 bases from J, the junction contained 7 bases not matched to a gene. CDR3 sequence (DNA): TGCAGTGCTAGAGATGGCCAGGGGGCGCTTAGCAATCAGCCCCAGCATTTT. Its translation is CSARDGQGALSNQPQHF.

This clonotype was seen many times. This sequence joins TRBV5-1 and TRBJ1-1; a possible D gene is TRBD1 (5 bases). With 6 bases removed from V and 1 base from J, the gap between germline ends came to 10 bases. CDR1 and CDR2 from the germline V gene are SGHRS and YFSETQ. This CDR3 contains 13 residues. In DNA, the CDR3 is TGCGCCAGCACATCAACAGGGAACACTGAAGCTTTCTTT. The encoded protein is CASTSTGNTEAFF.

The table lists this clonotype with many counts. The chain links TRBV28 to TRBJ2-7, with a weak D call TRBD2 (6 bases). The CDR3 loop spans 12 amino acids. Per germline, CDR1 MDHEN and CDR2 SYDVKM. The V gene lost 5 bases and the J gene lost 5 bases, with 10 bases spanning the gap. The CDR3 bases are TGTGCCAGCAGTGAAGGGGAGGACGAGCAGTACTTC. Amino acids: CASSEGEDEQYF.

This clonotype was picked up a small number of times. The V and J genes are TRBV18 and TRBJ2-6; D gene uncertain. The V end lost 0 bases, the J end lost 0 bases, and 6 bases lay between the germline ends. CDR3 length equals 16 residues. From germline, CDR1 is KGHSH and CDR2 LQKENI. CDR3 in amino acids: CASSPPSDSGANVLTF. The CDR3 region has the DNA TGTGCCAGCTCACCACCGTCAGACTCTGGGGCCAACGTCCTGACTTTC.

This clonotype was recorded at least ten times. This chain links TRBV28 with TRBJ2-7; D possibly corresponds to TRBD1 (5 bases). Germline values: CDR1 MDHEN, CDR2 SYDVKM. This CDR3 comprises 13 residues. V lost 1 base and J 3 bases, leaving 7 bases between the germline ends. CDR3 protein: CASSLSGFYEQYF. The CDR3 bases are TGTGCCAGCAGTTTATCAGGGTTCTACGAGCAGTACTTC.

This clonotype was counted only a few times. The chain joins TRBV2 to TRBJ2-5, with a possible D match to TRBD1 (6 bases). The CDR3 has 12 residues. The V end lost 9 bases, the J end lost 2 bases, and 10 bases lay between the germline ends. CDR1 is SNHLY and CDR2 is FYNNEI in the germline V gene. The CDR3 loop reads CARGTKQETQYF. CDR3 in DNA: TGTGCCAGAGGGACAAAACAAGAGACCCAGTACTTC.

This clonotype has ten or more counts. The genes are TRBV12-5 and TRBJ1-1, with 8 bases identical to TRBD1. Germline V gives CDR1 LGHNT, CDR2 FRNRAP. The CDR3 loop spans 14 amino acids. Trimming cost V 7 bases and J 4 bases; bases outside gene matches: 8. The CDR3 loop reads CASDAQGASTEAFF. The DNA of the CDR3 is TGTGCTAGTGATGCGCAGGGGGCGTCCACTGAAGCTTTCTTT.